This TCR beta chain was obtained from a study of cytomegalovirus exposure and HLA in healthy donors. Study outcomes and limitations: Three chains linked to CMV were shown in vitro to be specific for CMV antigens. An analysis was carried out later, and it reportedly showed fewer N-insertions in an Asian-associated ancestry cluster than the approximately 610-donor mean. As a later analysis showed, several of the most significant clusters appeared to be linked to common viral pathogens.

60 Vbeta and 13 Jbeta primers were used in PCR. Assay used: immunoSEQ multiplex PCR; TCRdb lists only in-frame clones, some missing. The sample includes roughly 140,000 clones, around 80% seen only once; the top ten take under 7.5%. Comments on this clone: Antigen specificity is unknown.

CDR1 and CDR2 from the germline V gene are SGHKS and YYEKEE (reference sequence). CDR3 length: 14 residues. V was trimmed by 4 bases and J by 4 bases, leaving 12 bases between them. Sequenced input: PBMCs. This TCR derives from a man in his forties in good health and CMV-seropositive. The chain has TRBV5-5 and TRBJ1-5; unclear D gene. CDR3 DNA sequence: TGTGCCAGCAGCCCGGACTTGGGTAATCAGCCCCAGCATTTT. Residues: CASSPDLGNQPQHF.